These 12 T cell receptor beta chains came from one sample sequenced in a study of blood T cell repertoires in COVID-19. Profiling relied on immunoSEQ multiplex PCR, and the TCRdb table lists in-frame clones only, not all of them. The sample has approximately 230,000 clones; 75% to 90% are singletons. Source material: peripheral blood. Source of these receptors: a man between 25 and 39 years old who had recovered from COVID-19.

Written as DNA, the CDR3 is TGTGCCAGCAGACCCGGCGACCCGCGAGGCTCTGGAAACACCATATATTTT. Its translation: CASRPGDPRGSGNTIYF. The chain joins TRBV5-5 to TRBJ1-3; D not certain. The CDR3 contains 17 residues. Trimming left V 5 bases short and J 0 bases short, with 18 bases between. In germline, CDR1 is SGHKS, CDR2 YYEKEE (reference sequence).

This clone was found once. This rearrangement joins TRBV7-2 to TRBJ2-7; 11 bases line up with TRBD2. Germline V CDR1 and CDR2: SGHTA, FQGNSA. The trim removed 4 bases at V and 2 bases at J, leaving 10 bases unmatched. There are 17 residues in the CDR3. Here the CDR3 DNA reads TGTGCCAGCAGCTCGGACCGACTAGCGGGGCCGACCTACGAGCAGTACTTC. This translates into CASSSDRLAGPTYEQYF. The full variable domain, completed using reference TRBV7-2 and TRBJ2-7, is GAGVSQSPSNKVTEKGKDVELRCDPISGHTALYWYRQSLGQGLEFLIYFQGNSAPDKSGLPSDRFSAERTGGSVSTLTIQRTQQEDSAVYLCASSSDRLAGPTYEQYFGPGTRLTVT.

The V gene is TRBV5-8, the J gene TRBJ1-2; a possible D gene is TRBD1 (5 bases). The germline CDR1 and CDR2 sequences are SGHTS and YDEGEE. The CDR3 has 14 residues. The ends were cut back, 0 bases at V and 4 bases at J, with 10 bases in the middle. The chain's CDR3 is CASSLVGQGYGYTF. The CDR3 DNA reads TGTGCCAGCAGCTTGGTTGGACAAGGCTATGGCTACACCTTC.

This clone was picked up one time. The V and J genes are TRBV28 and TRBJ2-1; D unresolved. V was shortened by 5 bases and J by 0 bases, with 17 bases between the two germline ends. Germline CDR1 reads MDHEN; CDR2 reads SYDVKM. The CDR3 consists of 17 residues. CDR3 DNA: TGTGCCAGCAGTCACCCTGTGGGCTTCAGCTCCTACAATGAGCAGTTCTTC. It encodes CASSHPVGFSSYNEQFF.

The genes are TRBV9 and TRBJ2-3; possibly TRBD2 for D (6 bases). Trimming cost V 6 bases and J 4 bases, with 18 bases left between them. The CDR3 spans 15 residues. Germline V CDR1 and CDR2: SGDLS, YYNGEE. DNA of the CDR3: TGTGCCAGCACTCTCGGGGGATTAGGAGCAGATACGCAGTATTTT. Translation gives CASTLGGLGADTQYF.

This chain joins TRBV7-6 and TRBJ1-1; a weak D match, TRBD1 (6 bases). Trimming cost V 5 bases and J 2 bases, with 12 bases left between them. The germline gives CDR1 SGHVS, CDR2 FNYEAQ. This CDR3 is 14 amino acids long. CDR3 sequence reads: CASSVGQYNTEAFF. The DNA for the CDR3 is TGTGCCAGCAGCGTTGGACAGTATAACACTGAAGCTTTCTTT.

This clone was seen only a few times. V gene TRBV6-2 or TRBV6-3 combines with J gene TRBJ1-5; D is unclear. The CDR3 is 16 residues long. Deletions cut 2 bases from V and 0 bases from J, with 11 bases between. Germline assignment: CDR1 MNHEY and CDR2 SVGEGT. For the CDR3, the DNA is TGTGCCAGCAGTTACGATACACCTTATAGCAATCAGCCCCAGCATTTT. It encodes CASSYDTPYSNQPQHF.

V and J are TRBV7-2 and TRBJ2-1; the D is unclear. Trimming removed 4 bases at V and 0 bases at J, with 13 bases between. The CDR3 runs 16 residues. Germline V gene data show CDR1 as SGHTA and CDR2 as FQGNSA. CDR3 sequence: CASSYPRVSSYNEQFF. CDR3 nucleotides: TGTGCCAGCAGCTACCCCCGGGTAAGCTCCTACAATGAGCAGTTCTTC.

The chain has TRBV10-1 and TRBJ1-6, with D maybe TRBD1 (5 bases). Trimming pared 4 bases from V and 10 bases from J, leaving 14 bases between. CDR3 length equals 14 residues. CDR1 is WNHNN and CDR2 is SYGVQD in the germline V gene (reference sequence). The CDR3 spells CASSARGLGSPLHF. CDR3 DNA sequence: TGCGCCAGCAGTGCAAGGGGACTTGGATCACCCCTCCACTTT.

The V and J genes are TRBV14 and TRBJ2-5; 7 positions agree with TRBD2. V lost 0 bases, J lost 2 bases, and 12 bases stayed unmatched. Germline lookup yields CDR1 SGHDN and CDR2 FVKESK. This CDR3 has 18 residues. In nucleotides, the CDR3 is TGTGCCAGCAGCCAAGAACTCGGAGGGCTAGCGGATCAAGAGACCCAGTACTTC. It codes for CASSQELGGLADQETQYF.

The CDR3 is CSASPRMPSSYNEQFF. CDR3 sequence (DNA): TGCAGTGCTAGTCCCAGGATGCCAAGCTCCTACAATGAGCAGTTCTTC. J is TRBJ2-1 and V is TRBV20-1; no firm D call. Trimming removed 3 bases at V and 0 bases at J, with 15 bases between. The germline gives CDR1 DFQATT, CDR2 SNEGSKA (reference sequence). The CDR3 is 16 amino acids.

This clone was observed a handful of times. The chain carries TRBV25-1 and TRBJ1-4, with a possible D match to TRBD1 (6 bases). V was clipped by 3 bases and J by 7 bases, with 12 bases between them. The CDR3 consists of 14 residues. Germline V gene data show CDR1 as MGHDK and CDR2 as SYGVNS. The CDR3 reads CASSEPGTTEKLFF. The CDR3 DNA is TGTGCCAGCAGTGAGCCGGGGACAACTGAAAAACTGTTTTTT.